The 19 T cell receptor beta chains in this list originate from one sample, sequenced in a study of cytomegalovirus exposure and HLA in healthy donors. The study ran its PCR with 60 Vbeta and 13 Jbeta primers. Assay used: immunoSEQ multiplex PCR; TCRdb lists only in-frame clones, some missing. Here the sample spans over 150,000 clones, roughly 81% being singletons. The sample consisted of PBMCs. Source of these receptors: a girl aged 5 to 17 in good health and CMV-seropositive.

The V gene is TRBV29-1, the J gene TRBJ2-3, with 9 nucleotides matching TRBD2. Germline loops: CDR1 SQVTM, CDR2 ANQGSEA. V dropped 5 bases and J dropped 0; count of bases not matched to a gene: 9. The CDR3 spans 16 residues. Written as DNA, the CDR3 is TGCAGCGTTCGCCTGTGGGCGGGGGGGAGCACAGATACGCAGTATTTT. Its translation is CSVRLWAGGSTDTQYF.

The CDR3, as DNA: TGTGCCTGGAGTGCAAACAGCAATCATAATTCACCCCTCCACTTT. Encoded protein: CAWSANSNHNSPLHF. The chain carries TRBV30 and TRBJ1-6, with no clear D. V shed 1 base and J shed 5 bases, with 12 bases lying between them. Germline V gives CDR1 GTSNPN, CDR2 SVGIG (reference sequence). The CDR3 contains 15 residues.

The chain has TRBV7-8 and TRBJ1-1; D call uncertain. Trimming shortened V by 1 base and J by 6 bases, and 18 bases separated the two germline ends. The germline V gene encodes CDR1 SGHVS and CDR2 FQNEAQ. The CDR3 contains 16 residues. The CDR3 is CASSLGRVPLIAEAFF. CDR3 DNA sequence: TGTGCCAGCAGCTTAGGAAGAGTCCCCCTAATCGCTGAAGCTTTCTTT.

This chain uses TRBV30 with TRBJ2-5; 8 bases align to TRBD2. This CDR3 is built from 17 residues. Trimming took 2 bases from V and 5 from J; bases not matched to a gene: 16. The germline V gene encodes CDR1 GTSNPN and CDR2 SVGIG (reference sequence). The CDR3 sequence: CAWSPKSPGLDGETQYF. Here the CDR3 DNA reads TGTGCCTGGAGTCCTAAATCACCGGGACTAGATGGGGAGACCCAGTACTTC.

The chain is built from TRBV27 and TRBJ1-4; 8 bases match TRBD1. V lost 2 bases to trimming and J lost 8 bases; unmatched junction nucleotides: 4. CDR3 length equals 14 residues. CDR1 is MNHEY, CDR2 SMNVEV, per germline (reference sequence). DNA of the CDR3: TGTGCCAGCAGTTTACAGGGGGCAGGGGAAAAACTGTTTTTT. It is translated as CASSLQGAGEKLFF.

This clone appeared a few times. The chain carries TRBV5-1 and TRBJ2-2, with 7 positions matching TRBD1. CDR1 and CDR2 from the germline V gene are SGHRS and YFSETQ. This CDR3 comprises 15 residues. Trimming took 4 bases from V and 4 from J; bases not matched to a gene: 7. The CDR3 here is CASSTGQTGTGELFF. The CDR3 DNA is TGCGCCAGCAGCACGGGACAGACGGGCACCGGGGAGCTGTTTTTT.

The chain carries TRBV7-6 and TRBJ1-6; D is undetermined. The CDR3 is made up of 17 amino acids. Looked up from germline, CDR1 is SGHVS and CDR2 is FNYEAQ. Trimming stripped 2 bases from V and 13 bases from J, with 24 bases between. CDR3 sequence: CASSLIPQIALIHPLHF. The DNA for the CDR3 is TGTGCCAGCAGCTTAATTCCCCAGATAGCCTTAATTCACCCCCTCCACTTT.

This chain links TRBV7-3 with TRBJ2-1; D unresolved. Trimming took 4 bases from V and 9 from J, leaving 13 bases between them. The CDR3 runs 13 residues. The germline V gene encodes CDR1 SGHTA and CDR2 FQGTGA. In DNA, the CDR3 is TGTGCCAGCAGCTCTCCTCTTGACTCTGAGCAGTTCTTC. This sequence encodes CASSSPLDSEQFF. Full variable domain (missing parts from reference TRBV7-3 and TRBJ2-1): GAGVSQTPSNKVTEKGKYVELRCDPISGHTALYWYRQSLGQGPEFLIYFQGTGAADDSGLPNDRFFAVRPEGSVSTLKIQRTERGDSAVYLCASSSPLDSEQFFGPGTRLTVL.

This clone was found a few times. J is TRBJ2-5 and V is TRBV5-4; 16 nucleotides agree with TRBD2. The CDR3 covers 17 residues. Germline V gene sequence: CDR1 SGHNT, CDR2 YYREEE (reference sequence). V shed 5 bases and J 1 base; nucleotides not matched to a gene: 5. CDR3: CASRTGLAGGIQETQYF. The CDR3 nucleotides are TGTGCCAGCAGGACGGGACTAGCGGGGGGGATCCAAGAGACCCAGTACTTC. Based on the CDR3 plus reference TRBV5-4 and TRBJ2-5, the full variable domain is ETGVTQSPTHLIKTRGQQVTLRCSSQSGHNTVSWYQQALGQGPQFIFQYYREEENGRGNFPPRFSGLQFPNYSSELNVNALELDDSALYLCASRTGLAGGIQETQYFGPGTRLLVL.

V usage is TRBV7-9 and J usage is TRBJ2-6; TRBD1 aligns across 8 bases. Trimming at V came to 1 base and at J to 0 bases, leaving 8 bases not matched to a gene. Germline V gives CDR1 SEHNR, CDR2 FQNEAQ (reference sequence). The CDR3 covers 19 residues. CDR3 bases: TGTGCCAGCAGCTTAGGGCGGGACAGGTCAAACTCTGGGGCCAACGTCCTGACTTTC. The encoded protein is CASSLGRDRSNSGANVLTF.

J is TRBJ2-4 and V is TRBV27, with 9 bases aligning to TRBD2. The CDR3 has 17 amino acids. V shed 4 bases and J 2 bases; nucleotides not matched to a gene: 9. Germline V CDR1 and CDR2: MNHEY, SMNVEV (reference sequence). CDR3 sequence reads: CASSSSLAGVTKNIQYF. For the CDR3, the DNA is TGTGCCAGCAGTTCATCCTTAGCGGGGGTAACCAAAAACATTCAGTACTTC.

This chain uses TRBV2 with TRBJ2-2; 8 bases agree with TRBD2. From germline, CDR1 is SNHLY and CDR2 FYNNEI. CDR3 length: 14 residues. After removal of 11 bases from V and 2 bases from J, the junction contained 7 bases not matched to a gene. CDR3 loop: CAGRGALNTGELFF. The CDR3 DNA reads TGTGCCGGGCGGGGGGCCTTAAACACCGGGGAGCTGTTTTTT.

The chain recombines TRBV7-9 with TRBJ1-4; D is possibly TRBD1 (5 bases). Germline CDR1 and CDR2: SEHNR and FQNEAQ (reference sequence). The CDR3 is 16 residues long. V dropped 4 bases and J dropped 7 bases, with 19 bases sitting between them. DNA of the CDR3: TGTGCCAGCAGCTCCCGTACCGGGGGAGGTGCTGAAAAACTGTTTTTT. Amino acids: CASSSRTGGGAEKLFF. Full variable domain (rest looked up from reference TRBV7-9 and TRBJ1-4): DTGVSQNPRHKITKRGQNVTFRCDPISEHNRLYWYRQTLGQGPEFLTYFQNEAQLEKSRLLSDRFSAERPKGSFSTLEIQRTEQGDSAMYLCASSSRTGGGAEKLFFGSGTQLSVL.

The V and J genes are TRBV7-6 and TRBJ1-5; unclear D gene. Germline V gene sequence: CDR1 SGHVS, CDR2 FNYEAQ. V was clipped by 3 bases and J by 4 bases, with 7 bases between them. The CDR3 is made up of 13 amino acids. The CDR3 coding sequence is TGTGCCAGCAGCTTCGACAAAAATCAGCCCCAGCATTTT. It codes for CASSFDKNQPQHF.

This sequence joins TRBV6-5 and TRBJ1-1; no firm D call. Trimming took off 5 bases at V and 1 base at J, with 11 bases between the two ends. CDR1 is MNHEY and CDR2 is SVGAGI in the germline V gene. This CDR3 is built from 14 residues. CDR3 coding DNA: TGTGCCAGCAGTCCCTCGGGAGGGAACACTGAAGCTTTCTTT. Amino acids: CASSPSGGNTEAFF.

V and J are TRBV30 and TRBJ1-1; D not certain. CDR1 GTSNPN and CDR2 SVGIG come from the germline V gene (reference sequence). The length of the CDR3 is 13 residues. With 5 bases removed from V and 5 bases from J, the gap between germline ends came to 15 bases. The CDR3 protein is CAWGEGFWTEAFF. In DNA form, the CDR3 reads TGTGCCTGGGGGGAGGGTTTTTGGACTGAAGCTTTCTTT.

The chain joins TRBV4-2 to TRBJ2-1; TRBD2 matches 9 bases. With 1 base clipped from V and 0 bases from J, the junction kept 1 base outside the gene matches. The V gene's germline CDR1 is LGHNA and CDR2 YNFKEQ. This CDR3 has 16 amino acids. This CDR3 is CASSQGAGGSYNEQFF. Written as DNA, the CDR3 is TGTGCCAGCAGCCAAGGAGCGGGGGGCTCCTACAATGAGCAGTTCTTC.

This chain joins TRBV18 and TRBJ1-6; maybe TRBD1 (6 bases). Trimming stripped 6 bases from V and 7 bases from J, with 13 bases between. CDR1 and CDR2 from the germline V gene are KGHSH and LQKENI. The CDR3 has 14 amino acids. CDR3 in amino acids: CASSSQGLNSPLHF. CDR3 in DNA: TGTGCCAGCTCGTCACAGGGTTTGAATTCACCCCTCCACTTT.

The chain combines TRBV2 with TRBJ1-2, with D maybe TRBD1 (6 bases). The V and J ends lost 7 bases and 12 bases respectively, with 18 bases between them. The CDR3 runs 12 residues. CDR1 is SNHLY, CDR2 FYNNEI, per germline. In DNA form, the CDR3 reads TGTGCCAGCATCAAACCCGGGGGGCGCGACACCTTC. Its translation is CASIKPGGRDTF.